A single T cell receptor beta chain is shown here with its context. An assay was performed, and its level was deep. The method was immunoSEQ multiplex PCR; TCRdb's version includes in-frame clones alone and lacks a portion of them. The repertoire has around 980,000 clones, 75% to 80% of them found once; the top ten carry around 0.6%. Germline CDR1 and CDR2: SNHLY and FYNNEI. This CDR3 region has 12 residues. With 9 bases removed from V and 3 bases from J, the gap between germline ends came to 11 bases. This record comes from a study of shared clonotypes between healthy human individuals. Whole-study context: The study used three CD4 naive, three CD4 memory, two CD8 naive and one CD8 memory plate per donor.

The J gene is TRBJ1-1, the V gene TRBV2; no reliable D call. The sequenced material came from memory CD4+ T cells from PBMCs. Subset here: CD45RA-negative fraction. The sequence was obtained from a man aged 18 to 35 in good health. Some clones in this sample may be carry-over from other donors' samples. CDR3 in DNA: TGTGCCAGAAAACCAAGGGACACTGAAGCTTTCTTT. Translating gives CARKPRDTEAFF.